The T cell receptor beta chain under discussion was sequenced for a study of cytomegalovirus exposure and HLA in healthy donors. About the research overall: Most genotyped donors, around 78% of 398, had Caucasian-associated genetic ancestry. Whole-study results and caveats: According to the study, 160 or so TCR beta chains were cytomegalovirus-associated.

It was with 60 Vbeta and 13 Jbeta primers that the PCR ran. Assay: immunoSEQ multiplex PCR; the TCRdb copy retains only in-frame clones and omits some. The top ten clones hold approximately 7% of a sample with around 150,000 clones, roughly 85% of them seen once. V lost 3 bases to trimming and J lost 4 bases; unmatched junction nucleotides: 5. The CDR3 is made up of 14 amino acids. The germline CDR1 and CDR2 sequences are MNHNS and SASEGT. Healthy bone marrow donors made up the donor group. Note on this clone: Its target is unknown.

This chain uses TRBV6-1 with TRBJ1-2; 7 bases line up with TRBD1. Input material: PBMCs. The TCR comes from a man between 35 and 55 years old in good health and CMV-seropositive. The CDR3 region is CASSEIGGPYGYTF. In nucleotides, the CDR3 is TGTGCCAGCAGTGAGATAGGGGGCCCCTATGGCTACACCTTC.